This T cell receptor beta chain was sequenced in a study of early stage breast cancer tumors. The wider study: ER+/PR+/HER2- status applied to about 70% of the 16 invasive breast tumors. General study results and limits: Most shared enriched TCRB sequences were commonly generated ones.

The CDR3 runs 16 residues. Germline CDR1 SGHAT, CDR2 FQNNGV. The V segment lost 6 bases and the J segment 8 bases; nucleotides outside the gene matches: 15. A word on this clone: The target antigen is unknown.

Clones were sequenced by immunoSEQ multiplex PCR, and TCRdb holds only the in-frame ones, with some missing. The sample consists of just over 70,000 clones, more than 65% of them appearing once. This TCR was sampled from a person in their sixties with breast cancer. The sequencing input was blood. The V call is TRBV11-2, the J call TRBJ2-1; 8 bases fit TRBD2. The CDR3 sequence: CASRSGAGVGADEQFF. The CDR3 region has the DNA TGTGCCAGCAGATCCGGAGCGGGAGTAGGAGCAGATGAGCAGTTCTTC.